This T cell receptor (beta chain) was sequenced for a study of regulatory T cells in long-lasting Graves disease. Investigators prepared the TCR beta libraries by applying iRepertoire HTBI primers and Arm-PCR of CDR3 regions. TCRdb ran MiXCR on the multiplex PCR reads and lists one entry per CDR3 protein. This table has approximately 350,000 distinct CDR3 sequences, 15% to 20% appearing once. Trimming took off 7 bases at V and 4 bases at J, with 12 bases between the two ends. The CDR3 length is 13 residues. In germline, CDR1 is KGHDR, CDR2 SFDVKD. Stated time point: newly diagnosed GD, antithyroid drugs for less than 3 months. RNA isolated from PBMCs was used to make the TCR library. This clonotype was found a few times. Separately, the same data were catalogued under a study of T cells in Graves' hyperthyroidism and ophthalmopathy.

The sequence came from a woman aged 18-29 years with Graves disease. The source material was peripheral blood mononuclear cells (PBMCs), sampled at new diagnosis, from a patient treated with antithyroid drugs. This sequence joins TRBV24-1 and TRBJ1-1, with D perhaps TRBD1 (5 bases). The CDR3 DNA follows: TGTGCCACCAGGGAGCAGGGAACCACTGAAGCTTTCTTT. It specifies CATREQGTTEAFF.